This T cell receptor (beta chain) was found in a study of blood T cell repertoires in COVID-19. Across the whole study: PBMCs, B-cell-depleted T cells, or T cells were the source of the cDNA or gDNA that made up the material.

Using immunoSEQ multiplex PCR, the repertoire was profiled, and TCRdb retains in-frame clones only, with some absent. The table shows a few hundred thousand clones, with about 90% occurring only once. Per germline, CDR1 LNHNV and CDR2 YYDKDF (reference sequence). The CDR3 has 14 residues. Trimming stripped 1 base from V and 10 bases from J, with 11 bases between. Recruits, aged roughly 18 to 95 years, lived in 24 US areas. Two negative PCRs, clearance, or symptom resolution were required of recovered Cohort 3 donors. The chain has TRBV15 and TRBJ1-6; D not certain. Source material: PBMCs or T cells enriched from blood (not recorded which). This sequence was found in a woman aged 25-40 years who had recovered from COVID-19. The CDR3 nucleotides read TGTGCCACCAGCAGAGGGGCTTCAGGCTCACCCCTCCACTTT. It translates to CATSRGASGSPLHF.